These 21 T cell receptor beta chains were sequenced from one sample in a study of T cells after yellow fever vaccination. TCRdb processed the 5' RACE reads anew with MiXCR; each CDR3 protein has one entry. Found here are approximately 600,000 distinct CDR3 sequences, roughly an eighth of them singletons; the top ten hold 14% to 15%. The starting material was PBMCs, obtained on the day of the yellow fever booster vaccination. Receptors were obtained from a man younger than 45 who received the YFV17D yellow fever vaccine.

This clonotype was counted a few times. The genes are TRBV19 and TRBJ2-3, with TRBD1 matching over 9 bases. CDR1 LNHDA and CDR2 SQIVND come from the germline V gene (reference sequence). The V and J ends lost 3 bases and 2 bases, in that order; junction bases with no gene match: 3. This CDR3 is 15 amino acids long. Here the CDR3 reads CASSIGTGTTDTQYF. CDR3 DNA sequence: TGTGCCAGTAGTATCGGGACAGGGACCACAGATACGCAGTATTTT.

This CDR3 is CASSLAGDSHEQFF. The CDR3 bases are TGTGCCAGCAGCTTAGCGGGAGATAGCCATGAGCAGTTCTTC. J is TRBJ2-1 and V is TRBV7-2; possible D gene TRBD2, 5 bases. This CDR3 has 14 amino acids. Germline V lookup: CDR1 SGHTA, CDR2 FQGNSA. V lost 0 bases and J 8 bases, leaving 11 bases between the germline ends.

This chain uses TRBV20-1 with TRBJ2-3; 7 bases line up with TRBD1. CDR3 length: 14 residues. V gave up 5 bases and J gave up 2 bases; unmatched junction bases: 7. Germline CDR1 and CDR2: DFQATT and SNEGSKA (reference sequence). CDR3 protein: CSAPYRGATDTQYF. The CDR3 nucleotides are TGCAGTGCTCCCTACAGGGGTGCCACAGATACGCAGTATTTT.

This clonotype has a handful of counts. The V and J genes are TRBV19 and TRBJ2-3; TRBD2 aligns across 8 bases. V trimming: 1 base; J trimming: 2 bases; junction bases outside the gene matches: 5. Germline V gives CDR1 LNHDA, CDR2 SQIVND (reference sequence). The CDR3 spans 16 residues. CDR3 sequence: CASSIGSGRATDTQYF. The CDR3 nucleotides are TGTGCCAGTAGTATAGGATCCGGGAGGGCCACAGATACGCAGTATTTT.

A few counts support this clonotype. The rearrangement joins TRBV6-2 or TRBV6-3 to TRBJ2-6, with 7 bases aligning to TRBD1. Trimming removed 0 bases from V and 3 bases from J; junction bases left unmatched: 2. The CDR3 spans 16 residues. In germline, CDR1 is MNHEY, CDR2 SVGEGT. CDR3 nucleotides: TGTGCCAGCAGTTACTCGACAGGGAATGGGGCCAACGTCCTGACTTTC. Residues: CASSYSTGNGANVLTF.

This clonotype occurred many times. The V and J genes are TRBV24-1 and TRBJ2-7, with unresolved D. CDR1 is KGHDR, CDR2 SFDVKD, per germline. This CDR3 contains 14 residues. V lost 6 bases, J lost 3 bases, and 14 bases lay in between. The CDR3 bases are TGTGCCACCAGTCTTGGCTCAGGAAACTACGAGCAGTACTTC. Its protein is CATSLGSGNYEQYF.

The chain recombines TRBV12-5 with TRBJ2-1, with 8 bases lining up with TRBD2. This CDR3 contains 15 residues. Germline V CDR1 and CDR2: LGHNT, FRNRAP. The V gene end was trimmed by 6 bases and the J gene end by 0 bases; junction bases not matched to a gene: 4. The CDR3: CASGPSGSSYNEQFF. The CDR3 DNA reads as TGTGCTAGTGGACCGAGCGGGAGCTCCTACAATGAGCAGTTCTTC.

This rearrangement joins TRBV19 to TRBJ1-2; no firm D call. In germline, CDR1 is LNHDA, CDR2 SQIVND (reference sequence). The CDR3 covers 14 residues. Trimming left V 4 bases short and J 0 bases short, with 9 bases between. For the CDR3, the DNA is TGTGCCAGTAGTAATGGTAATACTAACTATGGCTACACCTTC. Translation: CASSNGNTNYGYTF. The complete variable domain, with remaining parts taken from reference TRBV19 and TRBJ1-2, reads DGGITQSPKYLFRKEGQNVTLSCEQNLNHDAMYWYRQDPGQGLRLIYYSQIVNDFQKGDIAEGYSVSREKKESFPLTVTSAQKNPTAFYLCASSNGNTNYGYTFGSGTRLTVV.

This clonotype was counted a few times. CDR3 in amino acids: CASSYSGRGTDTQYF. CDR3 bases: TGTGCCAGCAGTTACAGCGGGAGGGGCACAGATACGCAGTATTTT. V gene TRBV6-5 combines with J gene TRBJ2-3; the match to TRBD2 covers 10 bases. The junction had 0 bases not matched to a gene; V was cut back by 2 bases and J by 1 base. Germline CDR1 is MNHEY and CDR2 is SVGAGI. The CDR3 covers 15 residues.

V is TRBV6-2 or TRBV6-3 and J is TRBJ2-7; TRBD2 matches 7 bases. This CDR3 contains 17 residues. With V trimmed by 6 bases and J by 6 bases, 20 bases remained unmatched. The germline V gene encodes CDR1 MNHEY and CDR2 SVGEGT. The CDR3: CASRPGVWRESAGEQYF. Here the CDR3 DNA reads TGTGCCAGCAGACCCGGTGTATGGCGGGAGAGCGCCGGCGAGCAGTACTTC.

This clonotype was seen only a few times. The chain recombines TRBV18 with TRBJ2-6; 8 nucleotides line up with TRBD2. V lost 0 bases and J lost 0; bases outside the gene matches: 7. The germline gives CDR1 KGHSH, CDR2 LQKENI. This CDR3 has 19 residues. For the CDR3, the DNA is TGTGCCAGCTCACCACCCCCTAGCGGGCTGAGCTCTGGGGCCAACGTCCTGACTTTC. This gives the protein CASSPPPSGLSSGANVLTF.

CDR3: CASSIRADLGNYEQYF. CDR3 nucleotide sequence: TGTGCCAGTAGTATTAGAGCGGATCTTGGGAACTACGAGCAGTACTTC. This rearrangement joins TRBV19 to TRBJ2-7; tentatively, D is TRBD2 (5 bases). Trimming pared 3 bases from V and 3 bases from J, leaving 18 bases between. The germline CDR1 and CDR2 sequences are LNHDA and SQIVND (reference sequence). The CDR3 covers 16 residues. Full variable domain (rest looked up from reference TRBV19 and TRBJ2-7): DGGITQSPKYLFRKEGQNVTLSCEQNLNHDAMYWYRQDPGQGLRLIYYSQIVNDFQKGDIAEGYSVSREKKESFPLTVTSAQKNPTAFYLCASSIRADLGNYEQYFGPGTRLTVT.

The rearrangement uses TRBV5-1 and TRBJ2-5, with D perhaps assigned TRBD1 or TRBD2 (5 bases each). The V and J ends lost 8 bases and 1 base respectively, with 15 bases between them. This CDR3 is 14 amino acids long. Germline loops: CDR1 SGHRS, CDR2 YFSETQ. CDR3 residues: CARERGESQETQYF. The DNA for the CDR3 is TGCGCCAGGGAGAGAGGGGAGAGCCAAGAGACCCAGTACTTC.

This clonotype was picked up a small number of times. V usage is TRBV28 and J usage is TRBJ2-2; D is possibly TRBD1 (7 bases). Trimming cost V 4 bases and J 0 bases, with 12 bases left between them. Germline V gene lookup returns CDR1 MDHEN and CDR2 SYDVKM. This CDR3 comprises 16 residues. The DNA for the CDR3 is TGTGCCAGCAGTTACCAGGGGGGCGCGAACACCGGGGAGCTGTTTTTT. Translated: CASSYQGGANTGELFF.

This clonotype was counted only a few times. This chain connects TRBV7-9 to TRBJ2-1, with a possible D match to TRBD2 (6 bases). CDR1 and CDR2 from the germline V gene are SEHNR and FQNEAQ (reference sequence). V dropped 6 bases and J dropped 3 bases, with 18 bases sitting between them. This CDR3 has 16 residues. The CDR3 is CASRISRDSVYNEQFF. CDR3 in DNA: TGTGCCAGCAGAATATCCCGGGACTCCGTCTACAATGAGCAGTTCTTC.

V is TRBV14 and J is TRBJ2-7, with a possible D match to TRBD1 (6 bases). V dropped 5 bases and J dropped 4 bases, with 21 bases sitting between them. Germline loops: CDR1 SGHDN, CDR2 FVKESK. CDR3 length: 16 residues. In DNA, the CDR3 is TGTGCCAGCAGCTCTCCTGGGGCAGGGGATTCATACGAGCAGTACTTC. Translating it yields CASSSPGAGDSYEQYF.

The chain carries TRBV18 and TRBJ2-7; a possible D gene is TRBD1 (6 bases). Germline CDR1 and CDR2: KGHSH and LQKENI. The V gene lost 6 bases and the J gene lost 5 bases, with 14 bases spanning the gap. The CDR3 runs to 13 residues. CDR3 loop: CASSPRTDNEQYF. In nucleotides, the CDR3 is TGTGCCAGCTCTCCCCGGACAGACAACGAGCAGTACTTC.

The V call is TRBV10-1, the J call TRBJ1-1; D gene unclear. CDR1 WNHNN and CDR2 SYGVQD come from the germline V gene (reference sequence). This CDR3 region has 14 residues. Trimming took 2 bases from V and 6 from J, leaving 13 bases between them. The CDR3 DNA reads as TGCGCCAGCAGTGAGAGCGGGTCGGGTGCTGAAGCTTTCTTT. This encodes CASSESGSGAEAFF.

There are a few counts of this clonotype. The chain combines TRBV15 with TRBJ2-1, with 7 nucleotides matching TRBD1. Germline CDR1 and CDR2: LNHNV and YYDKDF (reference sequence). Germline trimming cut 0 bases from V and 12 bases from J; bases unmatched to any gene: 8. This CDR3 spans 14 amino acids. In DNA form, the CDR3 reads TGTGCCACCAGCAGAGATAAGGGGGCGAGTGCGCAGTTCTTC. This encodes CATSRDKGASAQFF.

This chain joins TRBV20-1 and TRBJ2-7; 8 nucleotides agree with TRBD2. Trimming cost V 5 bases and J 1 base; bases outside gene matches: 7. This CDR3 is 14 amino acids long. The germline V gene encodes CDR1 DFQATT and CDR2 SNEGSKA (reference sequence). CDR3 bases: TGCAGTGCTCCTAAGACTAGCGCATCCTACGAGCAGTACTTC. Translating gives CSAPKTSASYEQYF.

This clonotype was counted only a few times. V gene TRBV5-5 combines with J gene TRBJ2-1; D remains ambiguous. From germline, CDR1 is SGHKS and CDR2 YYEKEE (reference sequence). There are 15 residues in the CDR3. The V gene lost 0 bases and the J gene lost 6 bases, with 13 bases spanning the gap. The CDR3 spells CASSLALFNGNEQFF. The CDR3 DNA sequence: TGTGCCAGCAGCTTGGCTTTATTTAATGGCAATGAGCAGTTCTTC.